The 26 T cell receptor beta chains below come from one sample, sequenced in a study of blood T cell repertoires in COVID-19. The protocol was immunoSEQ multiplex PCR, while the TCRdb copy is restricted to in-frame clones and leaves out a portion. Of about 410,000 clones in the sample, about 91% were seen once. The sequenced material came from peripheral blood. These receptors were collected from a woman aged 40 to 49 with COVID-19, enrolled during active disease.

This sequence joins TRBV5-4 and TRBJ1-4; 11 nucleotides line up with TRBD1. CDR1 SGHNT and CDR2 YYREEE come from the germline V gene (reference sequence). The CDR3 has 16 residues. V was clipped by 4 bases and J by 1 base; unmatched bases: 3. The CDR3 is CASSIGTGGTNEKLFF. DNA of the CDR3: TGTGCCAGCAGCATAGGGACAGGGGGAACTAATGAAAAACTGTTTTTT.

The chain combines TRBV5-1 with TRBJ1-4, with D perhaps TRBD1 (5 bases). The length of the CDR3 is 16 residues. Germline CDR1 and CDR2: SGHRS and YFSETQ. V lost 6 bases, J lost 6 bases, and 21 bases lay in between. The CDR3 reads CASTPGVGIMDEKLFF. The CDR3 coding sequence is TGCGCCAGCACCCCGGGGGTGGGAATTATGGATGAAAAACTGTTTTTT.

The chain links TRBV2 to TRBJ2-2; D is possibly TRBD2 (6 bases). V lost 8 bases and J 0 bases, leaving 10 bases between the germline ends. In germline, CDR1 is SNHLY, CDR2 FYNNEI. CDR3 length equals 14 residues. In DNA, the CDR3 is TGTGCCAGCTTGGGACTCACGAACACCGGGGAGCTGTTTTTT. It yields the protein CASLGLTNTGELFF.

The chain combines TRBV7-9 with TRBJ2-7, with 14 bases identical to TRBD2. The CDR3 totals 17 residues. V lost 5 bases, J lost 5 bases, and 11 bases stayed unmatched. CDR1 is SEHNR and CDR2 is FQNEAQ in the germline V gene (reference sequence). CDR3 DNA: TGTGCCAGCAGCGACCCGACTAGCGGGAGGGCCGGGGACGAGCAGTACTTC. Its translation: CASSDPTSGRAGDEQYF.

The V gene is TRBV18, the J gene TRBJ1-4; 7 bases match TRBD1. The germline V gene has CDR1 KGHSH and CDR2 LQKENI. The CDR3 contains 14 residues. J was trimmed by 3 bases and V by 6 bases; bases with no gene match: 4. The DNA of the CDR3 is TGTGCCAGCTCTTGGGACAGCTCTAATGAAAAACTGTTTTTT. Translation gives CASSWDSSNEKLFF.

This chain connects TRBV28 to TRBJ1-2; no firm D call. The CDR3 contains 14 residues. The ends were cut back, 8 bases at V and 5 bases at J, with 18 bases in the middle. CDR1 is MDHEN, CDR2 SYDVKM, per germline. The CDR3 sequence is CASLPEPREYGYTF. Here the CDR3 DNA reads TGTGCCAGCCTCCCCGAACCCCGAGAGTATGGCTACACCTTC.

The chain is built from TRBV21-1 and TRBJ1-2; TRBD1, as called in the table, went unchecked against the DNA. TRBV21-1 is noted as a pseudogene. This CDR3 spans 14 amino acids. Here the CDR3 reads CASSKRDRVYGYTF. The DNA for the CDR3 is TGTGCCAGCAGCAAAAGGGACAGGGTCTATGGCTACACCTTC.

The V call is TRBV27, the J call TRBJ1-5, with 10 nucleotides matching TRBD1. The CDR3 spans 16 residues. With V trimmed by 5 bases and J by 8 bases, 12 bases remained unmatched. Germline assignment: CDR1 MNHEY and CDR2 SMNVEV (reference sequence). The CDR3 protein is CASSPHRDRGPKPQHF. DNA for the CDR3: TGTGCCAGCAGTCCGCACCGGGACAGGGGCCCTAAGCCCCAGCATTTT.

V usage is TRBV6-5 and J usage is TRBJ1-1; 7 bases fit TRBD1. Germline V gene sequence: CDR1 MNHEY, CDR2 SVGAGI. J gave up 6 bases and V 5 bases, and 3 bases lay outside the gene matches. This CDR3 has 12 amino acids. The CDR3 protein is CASSRQGAEAFF. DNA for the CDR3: TGTGCCAGCAGTCGACAGGGAGCTGAAGCTTTCTTT.

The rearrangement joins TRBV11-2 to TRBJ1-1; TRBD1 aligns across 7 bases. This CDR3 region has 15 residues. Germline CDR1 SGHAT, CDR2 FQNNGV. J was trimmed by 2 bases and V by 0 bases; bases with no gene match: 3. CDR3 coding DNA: TGTGCCAGCAGCTTAGATTGGGACAGTAACACTGAAGCTTTCTTT. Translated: CASSLDWDSNTEAFF.

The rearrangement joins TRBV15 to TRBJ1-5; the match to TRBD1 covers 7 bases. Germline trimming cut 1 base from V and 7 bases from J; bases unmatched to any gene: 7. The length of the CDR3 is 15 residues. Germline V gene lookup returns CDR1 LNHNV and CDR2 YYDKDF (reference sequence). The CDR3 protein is CATSRVGGGLQPQHF. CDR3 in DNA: TGTGCCACCAGCAGAGTTGGAGGGGGCTTGCAGCCCCAGCATTTT. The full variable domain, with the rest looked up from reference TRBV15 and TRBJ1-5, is DAMVIQNPRYQVTQFGKPVTLSCSQTLNHNVMYWYQQKSSQAPKLLFHYYDKDFNNEADTPDNFQSRRPNTSFCFLDIRSPGLGDTAMYLCATSRVGGGLQPQHFGDGTRLSIL.

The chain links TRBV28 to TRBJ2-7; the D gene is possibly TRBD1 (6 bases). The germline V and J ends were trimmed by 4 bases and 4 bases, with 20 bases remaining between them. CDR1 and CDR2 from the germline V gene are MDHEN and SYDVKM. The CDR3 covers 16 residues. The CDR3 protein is CASSSMGQRGVYEQYF. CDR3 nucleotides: TGTGCCAGCAGTTCTATGGGACAACGAGGGGTTTACGAGCAGTACTTC.

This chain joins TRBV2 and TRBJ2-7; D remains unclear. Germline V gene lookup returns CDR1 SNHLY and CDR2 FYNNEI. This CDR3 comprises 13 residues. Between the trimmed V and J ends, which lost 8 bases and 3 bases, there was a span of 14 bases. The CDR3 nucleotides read TGTGCCAGCGGCACCGACTCAAACTACGAGCAGTACTTC. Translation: CASGTDSNYEQYF.

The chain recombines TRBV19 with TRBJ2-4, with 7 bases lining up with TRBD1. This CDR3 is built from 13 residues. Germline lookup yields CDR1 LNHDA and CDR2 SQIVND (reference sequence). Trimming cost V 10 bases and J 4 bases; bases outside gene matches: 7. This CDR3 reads CATQGWEKNIQYF. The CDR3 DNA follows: TGTGCCACACAGGGGTGGGAAAAAAACATTCAGTACTTC.

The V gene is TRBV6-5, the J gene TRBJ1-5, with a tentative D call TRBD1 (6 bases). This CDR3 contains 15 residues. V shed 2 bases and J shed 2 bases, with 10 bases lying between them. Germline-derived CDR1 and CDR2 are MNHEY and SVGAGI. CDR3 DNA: TGTGCCAGCAGTTACGGGCAGGGGCGCAATCAGCCCCAGCATTTT. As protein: CASSYGQGRNQPQHF.

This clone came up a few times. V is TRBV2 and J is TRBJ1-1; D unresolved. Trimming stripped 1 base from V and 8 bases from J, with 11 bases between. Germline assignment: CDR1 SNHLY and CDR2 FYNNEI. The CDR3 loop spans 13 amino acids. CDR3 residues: CASSEGTTREAFF. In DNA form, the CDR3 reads TGTGCCAGCAGTGAAGGCACAACGAGGGAAGCTTTCTTT.

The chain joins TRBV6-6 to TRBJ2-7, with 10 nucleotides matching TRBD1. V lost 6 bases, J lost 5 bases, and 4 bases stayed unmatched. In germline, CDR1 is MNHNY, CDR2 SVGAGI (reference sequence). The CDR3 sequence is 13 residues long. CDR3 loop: CASRGGQGNEQYF. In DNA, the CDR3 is TGTGCCAGCAGAGGGGGACAGGGGAACGAGCAGTACTTC.

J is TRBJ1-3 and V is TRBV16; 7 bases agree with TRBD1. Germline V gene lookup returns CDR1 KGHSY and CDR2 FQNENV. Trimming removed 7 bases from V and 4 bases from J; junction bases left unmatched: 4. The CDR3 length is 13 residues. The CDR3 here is CASNSGQGNTIYF. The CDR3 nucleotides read TGTGCCAGCAACTCGGGACAGGGAAACACCATATATTTT.

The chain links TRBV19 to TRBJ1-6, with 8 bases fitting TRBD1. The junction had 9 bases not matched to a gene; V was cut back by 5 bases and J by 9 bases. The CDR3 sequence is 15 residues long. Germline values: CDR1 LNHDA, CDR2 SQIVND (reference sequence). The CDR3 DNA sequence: TGTGCCAGTAGTCCCGTGGACAGGGTTTTTTCACCCCTCCACTTT. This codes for CASSPVDRVFSPLHF.

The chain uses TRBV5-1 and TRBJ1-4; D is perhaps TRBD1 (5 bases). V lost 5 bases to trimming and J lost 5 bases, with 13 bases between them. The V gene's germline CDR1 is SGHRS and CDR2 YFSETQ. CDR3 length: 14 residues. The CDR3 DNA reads TGCGCCAGCAGGGAAGGGGCCGAAAATGAAAAACTGTTTTTT. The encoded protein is CASREGAENEKLFF. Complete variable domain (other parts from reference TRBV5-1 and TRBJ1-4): KAGVTQTPRYLIKTRGQQVTLSCSPISGHRSVSWYQQTPGQGLQFLFEYFSETQRNKGNFPGRFSGRQFSNSRSEMNVSTLELGDSALYLCASREGAENEKLFFGSGTQLSVL.

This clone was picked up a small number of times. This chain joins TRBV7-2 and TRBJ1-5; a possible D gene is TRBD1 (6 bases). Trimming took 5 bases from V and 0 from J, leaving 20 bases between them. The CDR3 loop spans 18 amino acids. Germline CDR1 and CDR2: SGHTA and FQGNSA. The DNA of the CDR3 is TGTGCCAGCAGCCTGAGAGGGCAGGGGCCCTATAGCAATCAGCCCCAGCATTTT. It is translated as CASSLRGQGPYSNQPQHF.

The CDR3 loop is CASSSRTSGEQETQYF. DNA for the CDR3: TGTGCCAGCAGCTCCAGGACTAGCGGGGAACAAGAGACCCAGTACTTC. The rearrangement uses TRBV5-4 and TRBJ2-5; 12 nucleotides align to TRBD2. This CDR3 has 16 residues. Germline V gene data show CDR1 as SGHNT and CDR2 as YYREEE (reference sequence). With V trimmed by 3 bases and J by 2 bases, 5 bases remained unmatched.

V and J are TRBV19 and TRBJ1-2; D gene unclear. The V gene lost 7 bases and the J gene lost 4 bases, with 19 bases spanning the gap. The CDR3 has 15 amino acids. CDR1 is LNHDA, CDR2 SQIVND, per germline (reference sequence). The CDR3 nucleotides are TGTGCCAGTAAGCGGGGAGAGGGCCGACTCTATGGCTACACCTTC. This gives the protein CASKRGEGRLYGYTF. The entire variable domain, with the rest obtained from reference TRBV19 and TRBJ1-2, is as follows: DGGITQSPKYLFRKEGQNVTLSCEQNLNHDAMYWYRQDPGQGLRLIYYSQIVNDFQKGDIAEGYSVSREKKESFPLTVTSAQKNPTAFYLCASKRGEGRLYGYTFGSGTRLTVV.

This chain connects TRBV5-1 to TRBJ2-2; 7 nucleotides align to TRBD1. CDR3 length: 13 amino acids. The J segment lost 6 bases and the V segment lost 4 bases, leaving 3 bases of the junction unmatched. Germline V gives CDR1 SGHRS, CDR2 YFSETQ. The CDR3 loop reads CASSTDRSGELFF. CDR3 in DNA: TGCGCCAGCAGCACGGACAGGTCCGGGGAGCTGTTTTTT.

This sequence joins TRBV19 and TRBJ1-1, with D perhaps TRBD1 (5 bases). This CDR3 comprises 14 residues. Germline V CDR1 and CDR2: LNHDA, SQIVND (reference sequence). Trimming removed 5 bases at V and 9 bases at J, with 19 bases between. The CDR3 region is CASSAQDRTLKAFF. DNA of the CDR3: TGTGCCAGTAGTGCACAGGATCGAACACTGAAAGCTTTCTTT.

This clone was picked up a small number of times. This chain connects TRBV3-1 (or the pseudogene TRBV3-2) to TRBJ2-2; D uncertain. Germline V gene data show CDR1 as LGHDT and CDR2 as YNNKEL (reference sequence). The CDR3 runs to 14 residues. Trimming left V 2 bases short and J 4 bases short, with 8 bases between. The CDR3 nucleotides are TGTGCCAGCAGCCAAACTCTAAGCACCGGGGAGCTGTTTTTT. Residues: CASSQTLSTGELFF.